One sample yielded the 5 T cell receptor beta chains listed below, sequenced in a study of T cells after yellow fever vaccination. TCRdb analysed the 5' RACE reads with MiXCR anew, one entry per CDR3 protein. The sample has 150,000 to 200,000 distinct CDR3 sequences; 11% are singletons. This specimen was CD8+ T cells sorted from PBMCs, taken 15 days after the yellow fever booster vaccination. The receptors shown here come from a man between 18 and 35 years old who received the YFV17D yellow fever vaccine.

In its sample, this clonotype was seen a few times. This chain connects TRBV25-1 to TRBJ1-6; D is ambiguous. V was trimmed by 3 bases and J by 13 bases, leaving 10 bases between them. This CDR3 is built from 12 residues. Germline values: CDR1 MGHDK, CDR2 SYGVNS. CDR3 sequence: CASSDGGPPLHF. The CDR3 region has the DNA TGTGCCAGCAGTGACGGTGGCCCGCCCCTCCACTTT.

This clonotype was detected a few times. The chain links TRBV15 to TRBJ2-7; D not resolved. CDR1 is LNHNV, CDR2 YYDKDF, per germline (reference sequence). The CDR3 sequence is 14 residues long. The germline V and J ends were trimmed by 2 bases and 5 bases, with 13 bases remaining between them. Here the CDR3 DNA reads TGTGCCACCAGCAGAAATCTTAAGGTCCACGAGCAGTACTTC. It encodes CATSRNLKVHEQYF. The entire variable domain, with the rest obtained from reference TRBV15 and TRBJ2-7, is as follows: DAMVIQNPRYQVTQFGKPVTLSCSQTLNHNVMYWYQQKSSQAPKLLFHYYDKDFNNEADTPDNFQSRRPNTSFCFLDIRSPGLGDTAMYLCATSRNLKVHEQYFGPGTRLTVT.

This clonotype was seen a few times. CDR3 amino acids: CASSPGQGLIDTQYF. The CDR3 region has the DNA TGTGCCAGCTCACCTGGACAGGGGTTGATAGATACGCAGTATTTT. V and J are TRBV18 and TRBJ2-3; TRBD1 aligns across 9 bases. Germline CDR1 and CDR2: KGHSH and LQKENI. V lost 3 bases to trimming and J lost 5 bases; unmatched junction nucleotides: 6. CDR3 size: 15 residues.

The chain links TRBV18 to TRBJ2-1; the D gene is possibly TRBD1 (6 bases). In germline, CDR1 is KGHSH, CDR2 LQKENI. CDR3 length: 14 residues. Trimming left V 5 bases short and J 6 bases short, with 14 bases between. CDR3 DNA sequence: TGTGCCAGCTCATCCCTGGACAGTTTCAATGAGCAGTTCTTC. As protein: CASSSLDSFNEQFF.

This clonotype was counted a few times. The chain couples TRBV7-8 to TRBJ2-1; TRBD2 aligns across 9 bases. Trimming removed 2 bases from V and 3 bases from J; junction bases left unmatched: 5. The CDR3 has 16 amino acids. Germline V lookup: CDR1 SGHVS, CDR2 FQNEAQ. The CDR3 DNA reads as TGTGCCAGCAGCTTAAACGCGGGGGGGAACTACAATGAGCAGTTCTTC. Translating it yields CASSLNAGGNYNEQFF.